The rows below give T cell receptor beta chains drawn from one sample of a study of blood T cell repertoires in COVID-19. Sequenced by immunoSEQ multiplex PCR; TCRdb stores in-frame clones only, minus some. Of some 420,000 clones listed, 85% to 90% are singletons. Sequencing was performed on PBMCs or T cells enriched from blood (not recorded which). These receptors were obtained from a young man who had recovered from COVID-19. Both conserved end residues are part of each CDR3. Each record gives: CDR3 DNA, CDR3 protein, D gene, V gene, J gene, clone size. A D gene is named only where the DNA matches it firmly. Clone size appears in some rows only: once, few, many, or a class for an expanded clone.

CDR3 DNA: TGTGCCAGCTACCCCCCGGGGGGCGGCACAGATACGCAGTATTTT
CDR3 protein: CASYPPGGGTDTQYF
D gene: .
V gene: TRBV28
J gene: TRBJ2-3
clone size: .

CDR3 DNA: TGCGCCAGCAGCTTCGGAGCGAAGCAAGAGACCCAGTACTTC
CDR3 protein: CASSFGAKQETQYF
D gene: .
V gene: TRBV5-1
J gene: TRBJ2-5
clone size: .

CDR3 DNA: TGTGCCAGCAGCAGACGTCAGGGGCTCCGTGAAAAACTGTTTTTT
CDR3 protein: CASSRRQGLREKLFF
D gene: .
V gene: TRBV11-2
J gene: TRBJ1-4
clone size: .

CDR3 DNA: TGTGCCAGTAGAATGTGGACTAGCGGGAGGCACAATGAGCAGTTCTTC
CDR3 protein: CASRMWTSGRHNEQFF
D gene: TRBD2
V gene: TRBV19
J gene: TRBJ2-1
clone size: .

CDR3 DNA: TGCGCCAGCAGACTTCCGGTCCTGGAGACCCAGTACTTC
CDR3 protein: CASRLPVLETQYF
D gene: .
V gene: TRBV5-1
J gene: TRBJ2-5
clone size: .

CDR3 DNA: TGTGCCACCTCAGTCGAAGGGGTAGAGAATGAGCAGTTCTTC
CDR3 protein: CATSVEGVENEQFF
D gene: .
V gene: TRBV24-1
J gene: TRBJ2-1
clone size: many

CDR3 DNA: TGCAGCGTTGGCGAAATTGGGGGACAAGCTTACGAGCAGTACTTC
CDR3 protein: CSVGEIGGQAYEQYF
D gene: .
V gene: TRBV29-1
J gene: TRBJ2-7
clone size: .

CDR3 DNA: TGTGCCAGCAGCACCGGCGGGACGGCAACCTACGAGCAGTACTTC
CDR3 protein: CASSTGGTATYEQYF
D gene: .
V gene: TRBV5-6
J gene: TRBJ2-7
clone size: .

CDR3 DNA: TGCAGTGCTAGTTCCGGGACAGTGGGGGATACGCAGTATTTT
CDR3 protein: CSASSGTVGDTQYF
D gene: TRBD1
V gene: TRBV20-1
J gene: TRBJ2-3
clone size: .

CDR3 DNA: TGCGCCAGCTCCGCAGGGGGTCGGTACGAGCAGTACTTC
CDR3 protein: CASSAGGRYEQYF
D gene: TRBD1
V gene: TRBV10-2
J gene: TRBJ2-7
clone size: once

CDR3 DNA: TGTGCCAGCACCGCTAGTACCGGGACAGCTTACGAGCAGTACTTC
CDR3 protein: CASTASTGTAYEQYF
D gene: TRBD1
V gene: TRBV28
J gene: TRBJ2-7
clone size: .

CDR3 DNA: TGCAGCGTTGAAGAGGCAGGGTCAGGTTTCGCTGGCTACACCTTC
CDR3 protein: CSVEEAGSGFAGYTF
D gene: .
V gene: TRBV29-1
J gene: TRBJ1-2
clone size: .

CDR3 DNA: TGCGCCAGCAGCTTCATCACGGGCTACAATGAGCAGTTCTTC
CDR3 protein: CASSFITGYNEQFF
D gene: .
V gene: TRBV5-1
J gene: TRBJ2-1
clone size: .

CDR3 DNA: TGTGCCAGCAGCCCCGGGACAGGGGGATTTGAAGCTTTCTTT
CDR3 protein: CASSPGTGGFEAFF
D gene: TRBD1
V gene: TRBV4-2
J gene: TRBJ1-1
clone size: .

CDR3 DNA: TGTGCCAGCACTTCAAGGATAGCGGCTTTAACCGTTATTCCCTACGAGCAGTACTTC
CDR3 protein: CASTSRIAALTVIPYEQYF
D gene: .
V gene: TRBV7-8
J gene: TRBJ2-7
clone size: .

CDR3 DNA: TGTGCCAGCAGCTTAGAGGGCAGATCGAGGTACGAGCAGTACTTC
CDR3 protein: CASSLEGRSRYEQYF
D gene: .
V gene: TRBV5-5
J gene: TRBJ2-7
clone size: .

CDR3 DNA: TGTGCCAGCAGTGATGAGACACATAGCAATCAGCCCCAGCATTTT
CDR3 protein: CASSDETHSNQPQHF
D gene: .
V gene: TRBV6-1
J gene: TRBJ1-5
clone size: .

CDR3 DNA: TGTGCCAGCAGCTATTTTGCGAGGGATGAGCAGTTCTTC
CDR3 protein: CASSYFARDEQFF
D gene: .
V gene: TRBV3-1/TRBV3-2
J gene: TRBJ2-1
clone size: .

CDR3 DNA: TGTGCCTCCGAGGGACAGACGAACACTGAAGCTTTCTTT
CDR3 protein: CASEGQTNTEAFF
D gene: TRBD1
V gene: TRBV30
J gene: TRBJ1-1
clone size: .

CDR3 DNA: TGTGCCAGTAGTATTAACAGGGGCTCAGATACGCAGTATTTT
CDR3 protein: CASSINRGSDTQYF
D gene: TRBD1
V gene: TRBV19
J gene: TRBJ2-3
clone size: .

CDR3 DNA: TGTGCCACGGGGACAGGGAATGGCTACACCTTC
CDR3 protein: CATGTGNGYTF
D gene: TRBD1
V gene: TRBV12-3/TRBV12-4
J gene: TRBJ1-2
clone size: .

CDR3 DNA: TGTGCCACCAGTGACCCAACCTGGACAGGGGGCGCGTACAATGAGCAGTTCTTC
CDR3 protein: CATSDPTWTGGAYNEQFF
D gene: TRBD1
V gene: TRBV24-1
J gene: TRBJ2-1
clone size: once

CDR3 DNA: TGTGCCAGCAGCCCATTTGGACTAGAGAACACCGGGGAGCTGTTTTTT
CDR3 protein: CASSPFGLENTGELFF
D gene: TRBD2
V gene: TRBV7-3
J gene: TRBJ2-2
clone size: .

CDR3 DNA: TGTGCCAGCACCTTCTTACAGGGCGTCTACGAGCAGTACTTC
CDR3 protein: CASTFLQGVYEQYF
D gene: .
V gene: TRBV28
J gene: TRBJ2-7
clone size: .

CDR3 DNA: TGTGCCAGCAGTGAAGCAGGGGTGAACACCGGGGAGCTGTTTTTT
CDR3 protein: CASSEAGVNTGELFF
D gene: .
V gene: TRBV2
J gene: TRBJ2-2
clone size: .

CDR3 DNA: TGTGCCAGCAGTTTTCTGGGACAGGGGGCCAGGGAGCAGTTCTTC
CDR3 protein: CASSFLGQGAREQFF
D gene: TRBD1
V gene: TRBV28
J gene: TRBJ2-1
clone size: .

CDR3 DNA: TGTGCCAGCTCGGGCGGGAGGGCCAGCGAGCAGTACTTC
CDR3 protein: CASSGGRASEQYF
D gene: TRBD2
V gene: TRBV12-3/TRBV12-4
J gene: TRBJ2-7
clone size: .

CDR3 DNA: TGCGCCAGCAGCTCATGGGGGGATAATTCACCCCTCCACTTT
CDR3 protein: CASSSWGDNSPLHF
D gene: .
V gene: TRBV5-1
J gene: TRBJ1-6
clone size: .

CDR3 DNA: TGTGCCAGCAGTCTTCCGTGGACAGGGGGCGAGAACTATGGCTACACCTTC
CDR3 protein: CASSLPWTGGENYGYTF
D gene: TRBD1
V gene: TRBV28
J gene: TRBJ1-2
clone size: .

CDR3 DNA: TGTGCCAGCAGTGCGGTCTACCGGGACAGGGGTTATGGCTACACCTTC
CDR3 protein: CASSAVYRDRGYGYTF
D gene: TRBD1
V gene: TRBV28
J gene: TRBJ1-2
clone size: .

CDR3 DNA: TGTGCCAGCAGCTCCTACAGGTTTACCTACGAGCAGTACTTC
CDR3 protein: CASSSYRFTYEQYF
D gene: .
V gene: TRBV7-9
J gene: TRBJ2-7
clone size: .

CDR3 DNA: TGTGCCAGCAGTTACAGGGACAGTGCTTACGAGCAGTACTTC
CDR3 protein: CASSYRDSAYEQYF
D gene: TRBD1
V gene: TRBV6-5
J gene: TRBJ2-7
clone size: many

CDR3 DNA: TGCGCCAGCAGCACTATACAGGGAAATAAGGAGCAGTTCTTC
CDR3 protein: CASSTIQGNKEQFF
D gene: .
V gene: TRBV5-1
J gene: TRBJ2-1
clone size: .

CDR3 DNA: TGTGCCAGCAGCTTAGAACTAGGCTTTACGGGGCAGTTCTTC
CDR3 protein: CASSLELGFTGQFF
D gene: .
V gene: TRBV7-6
J gene: TRBJ2-1
clone size: .

CDR3 DNA: TGTGCCAGTAGTATCCAGGGGCACGCTAACTATGGCTACACCTTC
CDR3 protein: CASSIQGHANYGYTF
D gene: .
V gene: TRBV19
J gene: TRBJ1-2
clone size: .

CDR3 DNA: TGCGCCAGCAGCGCCGGGACAGCTTCCTACGAGCAGTACTTC
CDR3 protein: CASSAGTASYEQYF
D gene: TRBD1
V gene: TRBV5-1
J gene: TRBJ2-7
clone size: .

CDR3 DNA: TGTGCCAGCTCACCAGGCCGGGTGAATGAAAAACTGTTTTTT
CDR3 protein: CASSPGRVNEKLFF
D gene: .
V gene: TRBV18
J gene: TRBJ1-4
clone size: .

CDR3 DNA: TGCGCCAGCAGCCACCCCGGGACTAGCGCTACGCAGCGCTACAATGAGCAGTTCTTC
CDR3 protein: CASSHPGTSATQRYNEQFF
D gene: TRBD2
V gene: TRBV4-1
J gene: TRBJ2-1
clone size: .

CDR3 DNA: TGTGCCAGCAGTGGGGGGGTACGGGTAGTCCGCGAGACCCAGTACTTC
CDR3 protein: CASSGGVRVVRETQYF
D gene: .
V gene: TRBV2
J gene: TRBJ2-5
clone size: .

CDR3 DNA: TGTGTCAGAAGCTTAATACTAGCCCCAGATACGCAGTATTTT
CDR3 protein: CVRSLILAPDTQYF
D gene: .
V gene: TRBV7-5
J gene: TRBJ2-3
clone size: .

CDR3 DNA: TGTGCCAGCAGTGAAAACAGGGGTGGCTCCTACGAGCAGTACTTC
CDR3 protein: CASSENRGGSYEQYF
D gene: TRBD1
V gene: TRBV28
J gene: TRBJ2-7
clone size: .

CDR3 DNA: TGTGCCAGTCAGGATAGCAATCAGCCCCAGCATTTT
CDR3 protein: CASQDSNQPQHF
D gene: .
V gene: TRBV2
J gene: TRBJ1-5
clone size: .

CDR3 DNA: TGTGCCAGCAGTGAAGAGGGAGCCTCTGGGGCCAACGTCCTGACTTTC
CDR3 protein: CASSEEGASGANVLTF
D gene: .
V gene: TRBV2
J gene: TRBJ2-6
clone size: .

CDR3 DNA: TGTGCCAGCAGTGAATATTCGGACTACTCCTATAATTCACCCCTCCACTTT
CDR3 protein: CASSEYSDYSYNSPLHF
D gene: .
V gene: TRBV25-1
J gene: TRBJ1-6
clone size: .

CDR3 DNA: TGTGCCAGCAGTTACGACAGGGGGGCCTACGAGCAGTACTTC
CDR3 protein: CASSYDRGAYEQYF
D gene: TRBD1
V gene: TRBV6-5
J gene: TRBJ2-7
clone size: .

CDR3 DNA: TGCGCCAGCAATGATGGCGGGAGGGCGGATGAGCAGTTCTTC
CDR3 protein: CASNDGGRADEQFF
D gene: TRBD2
V gene: TRBV5-1
J gene: TRBJ2-1
clone size: .

CDR3 DNA: TGTGCCAGCAGCCGTAGGGCGGGGGGGTCCCCTCTCGTTGATGAGCAGTACTTC
CDR3 protein: CASSRRAGGSPLVDEQYF
D gene: TRBD2
V gene: TRBV7-6
J gene: TRBJ2-7
clone size: .

CDR3 DNA: TGTGCCTCAAGCCGGGACTCCTCCTACAATGAGCAGTTCTTC
CDR3 protein: CASSRDSSYNEQFF
D gene: .
V gene: TRBV10-3
J gene: TRBJ2-1
clone size: .

CDR3 DNA: TGCGCCAGCAGCTCAGGGGAGAACACCGGGGAGCTGTTTTTT
CDR3 protein: CASSSGENTGELFF
D gene: .
V gene: TRBV5-1
J gene: TRBJ2-2
clone size: .

CDR3 DNA: TGTGCCAGCAGTCCCAGCAGGAATATGAACACTGAAGCTTTCTTT
CDR3 protein: CASSPSRNMNTEAFF
D gene: .
V gene: TRBV27
J gene: TRBJ1-1
clone size: .

CDR3 DNA: TGTGCCAGCAGCCAAGATTCCAGGGTAGAGGAGACCCAGTACTTC
CDR3 protein: CASSQDSRVEETQYF
D gene: .
V gene: TRBV3-1/TRBV3-2
J gene: TRBJ2-5
clone size: .

CDR3 DNA: TGTGCCACCAGCAGAGAGGGCACGAACACTGAAGCTTTCTTT
CDR3 protein: CATSREGTNTEAFF
D gene: .
V gene: TRBV15
J gene: TRBJ1-1
clone size: .

CDR3 DNA: TGTGCCAGCAGTTTAGGGGGGGGTGCGGATGAAAAACTGTTTTTT
CDR3 protein: CASSLGGGADEKLFF
D gene: .
V gene: TRBV28
J gene: TRBJ1-4
clone size: few

CDR3 DNA: TGCGCCAGCAGCTTGGCAGCTAGCGGGACGGGGACAGATACGCAGTATTTT
CDR3 protein: CASSLAASGTGTDTQYF
D gene: TRBD2
V gene: TRBV5-1
J gene: TRBJ2-3
clone size: .